A single T cell receptor (beta chain) is shown here with its context. The antigen is not known. The data originate from a study of blood T cells in healthy people across ages. Overall study findings and caveats: Expanded clonotype shifts may have been confounded, as the donors had an unknown CMV status.

The authors isolated at least 6.5 million PBMCs per sample. There were at least 5.5 micrograms of total RNA extracted from every sample. Alongside a J-beta primer mix, a sample-barcoded 5' primer served in a second PCR lasting roughly 7 to 12 cycles. The authors tagged each cDNA molecule using a template-switch adaptor with 12 random nucleotides. MiXCR, applied by TCRdb to the 5' RACE reads, yields one record per CDR3 protein. The sample includes fewer than 1.5 million distinct CDR3 sequences, 35% to 45% of them seen just once. The CDR3 has 15 amino acids. V lost 4 bases and J lost 0, with 12 bases in between.

The chain is built from TRBV12-3 or TRBV12-4 and TRBJ1-2, with D possibly being TRBD1 (6 bases). This clonotype was sampled from a woman under 30 in good health. What was sequenced was blood. CDR3 bases: TGTGCCAGCAGTTCGTGGGGGGCGACTAACTATGGCTACACCTTC. This sequence encodes CASSSWGATNYGYTF.